The entry below describes one T cell receptor beta chain. After removal of 6 bases from V and 6 bases from J, the junction contained 14 bases not matched to a gene. Germline assignment: CDR1 LNHDA and CDR2 SQIVND (reference sequence). The CDR3 is 16 residues long. The source of the sample is a study of blood T cell repertoires in COVID-19. Using immunoSEQ multiplex PCR, the repertoire was profiled, and TCRdb retains in-frame clones only, with some absent. The data show about 34,000 clones, 80% seen once. This TCR was sampled from a woman in her seventies with acute or convalescent COVID-19. V is TRBV19 and J is TRBJ1-5; TRBD1 matches at 7 bases. The sequencing sample was made of peripheral blood. CDR3 sequence (DNA): TGTGCCAGTAGACTGTCGACAGGGCCAGCGGGTCAGCCCCAGCATTTT. Translated, it gives CASRLSTGPAGQPQHF.